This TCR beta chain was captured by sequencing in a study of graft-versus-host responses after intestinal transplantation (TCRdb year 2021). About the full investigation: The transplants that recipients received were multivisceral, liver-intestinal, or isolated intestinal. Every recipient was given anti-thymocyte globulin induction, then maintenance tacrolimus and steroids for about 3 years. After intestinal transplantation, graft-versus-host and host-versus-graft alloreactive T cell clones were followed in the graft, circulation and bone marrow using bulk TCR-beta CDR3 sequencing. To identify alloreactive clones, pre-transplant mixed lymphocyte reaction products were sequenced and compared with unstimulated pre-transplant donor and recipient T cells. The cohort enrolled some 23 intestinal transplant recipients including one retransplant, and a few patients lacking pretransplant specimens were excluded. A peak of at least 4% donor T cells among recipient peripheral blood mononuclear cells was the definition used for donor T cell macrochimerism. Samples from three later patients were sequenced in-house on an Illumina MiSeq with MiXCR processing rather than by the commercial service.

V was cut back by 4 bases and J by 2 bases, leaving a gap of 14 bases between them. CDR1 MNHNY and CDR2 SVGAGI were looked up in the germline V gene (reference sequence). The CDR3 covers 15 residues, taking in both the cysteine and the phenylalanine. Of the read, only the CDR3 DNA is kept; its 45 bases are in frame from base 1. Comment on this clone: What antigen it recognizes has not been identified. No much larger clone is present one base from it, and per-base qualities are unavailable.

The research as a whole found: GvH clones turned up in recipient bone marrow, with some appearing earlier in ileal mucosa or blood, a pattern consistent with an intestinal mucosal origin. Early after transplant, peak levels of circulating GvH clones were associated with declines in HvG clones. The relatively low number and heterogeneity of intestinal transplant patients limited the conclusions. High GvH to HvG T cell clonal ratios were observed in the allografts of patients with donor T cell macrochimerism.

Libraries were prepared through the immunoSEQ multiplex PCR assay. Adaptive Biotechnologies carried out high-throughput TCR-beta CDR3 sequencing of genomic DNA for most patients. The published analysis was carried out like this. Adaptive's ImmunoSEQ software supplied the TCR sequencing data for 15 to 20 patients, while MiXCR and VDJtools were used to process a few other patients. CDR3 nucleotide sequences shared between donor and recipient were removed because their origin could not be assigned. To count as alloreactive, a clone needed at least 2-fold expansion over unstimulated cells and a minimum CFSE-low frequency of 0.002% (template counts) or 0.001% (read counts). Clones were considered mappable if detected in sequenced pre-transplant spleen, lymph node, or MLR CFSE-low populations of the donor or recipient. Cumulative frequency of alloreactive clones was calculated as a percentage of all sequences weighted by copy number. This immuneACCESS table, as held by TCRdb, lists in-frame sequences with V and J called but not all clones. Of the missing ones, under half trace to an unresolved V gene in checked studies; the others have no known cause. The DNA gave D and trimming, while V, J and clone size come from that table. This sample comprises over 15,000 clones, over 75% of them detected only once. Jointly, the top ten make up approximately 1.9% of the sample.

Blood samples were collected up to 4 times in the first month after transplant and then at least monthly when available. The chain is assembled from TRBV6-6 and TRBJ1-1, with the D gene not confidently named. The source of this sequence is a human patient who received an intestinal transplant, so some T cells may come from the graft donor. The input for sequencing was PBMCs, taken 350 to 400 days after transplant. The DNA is TGTGCCAGCAGTTCATTCCCAGAACCTAACACTGAAGCTTTCTTT. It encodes CASSSFPEPNTEAFF.